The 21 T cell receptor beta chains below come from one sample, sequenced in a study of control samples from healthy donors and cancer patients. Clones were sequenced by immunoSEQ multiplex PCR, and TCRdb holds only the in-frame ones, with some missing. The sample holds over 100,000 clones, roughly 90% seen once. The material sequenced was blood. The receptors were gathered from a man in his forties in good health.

The CDR3 spells CASSYIVLMGQGHNEQFF. The CDR3 coding sequence is TGTGCCAGCAGCTACATAGTTTTAATGGGACAGGGCCACAATGAGCAGTTCTTC. V usage is TRBV11-2 and J usage is TRBJ2-1, with TRBD1 matching over 9 bases. The V gene's germline CDR1 is SGHAT and CDR2 FQNNGV. The CDR3 totals 18 residues. After removal of 4 bases from V and 5 bases from J, the junction contained 15 bases not matched to a gene.

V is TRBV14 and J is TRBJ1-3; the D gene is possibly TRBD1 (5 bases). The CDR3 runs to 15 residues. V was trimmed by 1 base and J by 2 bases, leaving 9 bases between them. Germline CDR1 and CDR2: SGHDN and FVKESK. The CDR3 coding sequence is TGTGCCAGCAGCCAAGTGGGGGATACTGGAAACACCATATATTTT. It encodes CASSQVGDTGNTIYF.

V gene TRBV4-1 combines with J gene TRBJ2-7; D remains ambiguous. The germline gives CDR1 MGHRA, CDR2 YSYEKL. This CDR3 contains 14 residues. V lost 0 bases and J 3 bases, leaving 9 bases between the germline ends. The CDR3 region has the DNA TGCGCCAGCAGCCAAGATGGCAGGAACTACGAGCAGTACTTC. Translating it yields CASSQDGRNYEQYF.

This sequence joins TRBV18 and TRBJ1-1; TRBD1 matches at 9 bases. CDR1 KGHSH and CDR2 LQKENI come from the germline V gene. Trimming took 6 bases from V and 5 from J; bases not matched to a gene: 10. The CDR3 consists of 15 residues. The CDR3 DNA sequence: TGTGCCAGCTCCGGCTCATACAGGGGGCATACTGAAGCTTTCTTT. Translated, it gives CASSGSYRGHTEAFF.

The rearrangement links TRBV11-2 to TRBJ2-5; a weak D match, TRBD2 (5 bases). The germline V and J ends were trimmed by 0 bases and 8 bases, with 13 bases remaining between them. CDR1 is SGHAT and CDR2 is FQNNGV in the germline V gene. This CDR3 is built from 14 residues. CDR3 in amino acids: CASSLDRLTLTQYF. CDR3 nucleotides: TGTGCCAGCAGCTTAGATAGACTAACCCTTACCCAGTACTTC.

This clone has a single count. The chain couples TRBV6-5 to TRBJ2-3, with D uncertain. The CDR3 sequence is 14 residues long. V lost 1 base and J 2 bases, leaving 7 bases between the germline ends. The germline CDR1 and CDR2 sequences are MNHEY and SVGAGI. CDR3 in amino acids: CASSYFPNTDTQYF. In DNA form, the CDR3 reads TGTGCCAGCAGTTACTTCCCGAACACAGATACGCAGTATTTT.

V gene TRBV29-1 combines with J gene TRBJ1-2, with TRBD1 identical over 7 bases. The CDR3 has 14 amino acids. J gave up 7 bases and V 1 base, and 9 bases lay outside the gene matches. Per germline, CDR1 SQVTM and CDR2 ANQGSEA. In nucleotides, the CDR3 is TGCAGCGTTGAAGCCGAGTACAGGGGAGGTGGCTACACCTTC. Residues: CSVEAEYRGGGYTF.

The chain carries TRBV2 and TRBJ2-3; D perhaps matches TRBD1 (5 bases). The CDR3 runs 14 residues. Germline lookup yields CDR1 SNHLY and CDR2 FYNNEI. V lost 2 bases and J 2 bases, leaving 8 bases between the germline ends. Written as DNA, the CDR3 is TGTGCCAGCAGTGAACCGACAGCCACAGATACGCAGTATTTT. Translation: CASSEPTATDTQYF.

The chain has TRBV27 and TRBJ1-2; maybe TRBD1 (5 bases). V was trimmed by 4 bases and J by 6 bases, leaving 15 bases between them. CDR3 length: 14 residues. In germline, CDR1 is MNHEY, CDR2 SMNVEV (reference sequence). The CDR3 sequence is CASSSPSQGHGYTF. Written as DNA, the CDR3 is TGTGCCAGCAGTTCCCCCTCCCAGGGCCATGGCTACACCTTC.

CDR3 in amino acids: CASSLLQGASYNSPLHF. The CDR3 DNA sequence: TGTGCCAGCAGCTTACTACAGGGGGCCTCCTATAATTCACCCCTCCACTTT. The chain recombines TRBV5-4 with TRBJ1-6; 9 bases match TRBD1. This CDR3 has 17 residues. The V segment lost 2 bases and the J segment 0 bases; nucleotides outside the gene matches: 3. Germline V lookup: CDR1 SGHNT, CDR2 YYREEE (reference sequence).

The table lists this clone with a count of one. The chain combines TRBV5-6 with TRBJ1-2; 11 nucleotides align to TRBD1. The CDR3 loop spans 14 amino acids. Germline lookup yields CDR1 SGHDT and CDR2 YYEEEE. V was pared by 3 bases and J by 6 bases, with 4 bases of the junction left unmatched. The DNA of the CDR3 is TGTGCCAGCAGCTGGACAGGGGGCAGCCATGGCTACACCTTC. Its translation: CASSWTGGSHGYTF.

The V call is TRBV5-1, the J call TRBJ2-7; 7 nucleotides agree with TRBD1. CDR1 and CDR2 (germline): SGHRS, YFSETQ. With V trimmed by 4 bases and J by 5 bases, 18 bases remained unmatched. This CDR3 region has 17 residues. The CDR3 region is CASSGTPGQHFRNEQYF. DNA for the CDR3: TGCGCCAGCAGCGGGACCCCGGGACAGCACTTTCGAAACGAGCAGTACTTC.

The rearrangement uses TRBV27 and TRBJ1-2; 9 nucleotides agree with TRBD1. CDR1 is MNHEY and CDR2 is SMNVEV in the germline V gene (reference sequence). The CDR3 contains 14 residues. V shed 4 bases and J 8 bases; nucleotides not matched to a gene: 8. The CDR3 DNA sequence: TGTGCCAGCAGTTGGGGACAGGGTTCGCGGGGCTACACCTTC. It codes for CASSWGQGSRGYTF.

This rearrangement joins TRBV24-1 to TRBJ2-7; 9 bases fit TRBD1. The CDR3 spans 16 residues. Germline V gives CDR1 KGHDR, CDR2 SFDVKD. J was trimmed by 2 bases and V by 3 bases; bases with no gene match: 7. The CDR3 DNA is TGTGCCACCAGTGATGCCGGGACAGGGCCTGCCTACGAGCAGTACTTC. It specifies CATSDAGTGPAYEQYF.

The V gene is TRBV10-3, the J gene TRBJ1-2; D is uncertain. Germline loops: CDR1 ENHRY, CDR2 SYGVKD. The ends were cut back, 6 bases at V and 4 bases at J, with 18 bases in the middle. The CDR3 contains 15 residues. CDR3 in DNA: TGTGCCATCAGGGCTTCGCAAGGGCTGGGCTATGGCTACACCTTC. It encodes CAIRASQGLGYGYTF.

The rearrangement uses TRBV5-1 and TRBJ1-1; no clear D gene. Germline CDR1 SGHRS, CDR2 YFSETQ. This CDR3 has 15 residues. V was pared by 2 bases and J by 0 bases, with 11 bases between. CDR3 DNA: TGCGCCAGCAGCTTCGAGAGGGCCATGAACACTGAAGCTTTCTTT. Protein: CASSFERAMNTEAFF.

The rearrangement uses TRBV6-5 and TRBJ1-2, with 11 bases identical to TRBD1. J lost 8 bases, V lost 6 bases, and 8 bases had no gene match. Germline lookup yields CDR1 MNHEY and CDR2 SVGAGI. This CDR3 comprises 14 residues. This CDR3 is CASRPRTGGGGYTF. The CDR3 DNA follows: TGTGCCAGCAGGCCGCGGACAGGGGGCGGCGGCTACACCTTC.

This chain's CDR3 is CASSYSLGAEKLFF. CDR3 coding DNA: TGTGCCAGCAGTTACTCATTAGGCGCTGAAAAACTGTTTTTT. This rearrangement joins TRBV5-5 to TRBJ1-4; D gene uncertain. V lost 5 bases to trimming and J lost 7 bases, with 15 bases between them. The CDR3 sequence is 14 residues long. Germline CDR1 is SGHKS and CDR2 is YYEKEE (reference sequence).

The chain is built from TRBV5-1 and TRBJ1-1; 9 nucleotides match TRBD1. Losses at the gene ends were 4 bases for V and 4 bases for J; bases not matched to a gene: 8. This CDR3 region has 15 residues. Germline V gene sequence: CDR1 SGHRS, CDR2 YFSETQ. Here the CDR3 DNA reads TGCGCCAGCAGCCTCACAGGGGGCGCGGTCACTGAAGCTTTCTTT. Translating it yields CASSLTGGAVTEAFF.

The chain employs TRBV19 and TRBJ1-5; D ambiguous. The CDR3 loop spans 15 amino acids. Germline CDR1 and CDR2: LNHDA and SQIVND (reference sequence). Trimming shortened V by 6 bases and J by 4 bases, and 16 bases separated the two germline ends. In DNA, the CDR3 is TGTGCCAGTAGCCTTTCGGGATCTGAGAATCAGCCCCAGCATTTT. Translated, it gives CASSLSGSENQPQHF. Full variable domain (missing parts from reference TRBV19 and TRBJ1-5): DGGITQSPKYLFRKEGQNVTLSCEQNLNHDAMYWYRQDPGQGLRLIYYSQIVNDFQKGDIAEGYSVSREKKESFPLTVTSAQKNPTAFYLCASSLSGSENQPQHFGDGTRLSIL.

CDR3 residues: CASSESTWRGRSTDTQYF. In nucleotides, the CDR3 is TGTGCCAGCAGTGAAAGCACGTGGAGGGGCAGGAGCACAGATACGCAGTATTTT. The V gene is TRBV6-1, the J gene TRBJ2-3; D is possibly TRBD2 (6 bases). Between the trimmed V and J ends, which lost 2 bases and 0 bases, there was a span of 18 bases. The CDR3 spans 18 residues. Germline CDR1 MNHNS, CDR2 SASEGT.